The present T cell receptor (beta chain) was sequenced within a study of regulatory T cells in long-lasting Graves disease. Time point: newly diagnosed GD, antithyroid drugs for less than 3 months. The TCR library used RNA extracted from PBMCs. In this sample, this clonotype turned up a few times. The authors built TCR beta libraries using iRepertoire HTBI primers and Arm-PCR of CDR3 regions. TCRdb independently ran MiXCR on the multiplex PCR reads; one entry per CDR3 protein. The sample records 350,000 to 450,000 distinct CDR3 sequences, approximately 15% being singletons. The CDR3 has 13 residues. Germline V CDR1 and CDR2: LGHNA, YSLEER. Trimming removed 3 bases from V and 5 bases from J, with 7 bases in between. These data were likewise used in another study, on T cells in Graves' hyperthyroidism and ophthalmopathy. According to that study: Each diagnosis drew on symptoms, thyroxine, TRAb, thyroid ultrasound and orbital computed tomography findings.

This rearrangement joins TRBV4-3 to TRBJ1-4; D ambiguous. The input for sequencing was peripheral blood mononuclear cells (PBMCs), taken at new diagnosis, from a patient treated with antithyroid drugs. The receptor was derived from a woman aged 40 to 50 with Graves disease. The CDR3 DNA is TGCGCCAGCAGCCACCAAGGGAATGAAAAACTGTTTTTT. Translating gives CASSHQGNEKLFF.